These 18 T cell receptor beta chains were sequenced from one sample in a study of regulatory T cells in long-lasting Graves disease. To make TCR beta libraries, researchers used iRepertoire HTBI primers and Arm-PCR of CDR3 regions. TCRdb reprocessed the multiplex PCR reads via MiXCR and lists one record per CDR3 protein. The sample contains around 250,000 distinct CDR3 sequences, roughly 18% of which appear only once. The time point: newly diagnosed GD, antithyroid drugs for less than 3 months. The TCR library was prepared using RNA isolated from PBMCs. Specimen: peripheral blood mononuclear cells (PBMCs), collected at new diagnosis, from a patient treated with antithyroid drugs. The receptors here all came from a female donor with Graves disease.

This clonotype came up many times. The chain combines TRBV7-2 with TRBJ2-3, with 7 bases matching TRBD1. Trimming cost V 1 base and J 2 bases; bases outside gene matches: 9. The germline CDR1 and CDR2 sequences are SGHTA and FQGNSA. The CDR3 has 17 residues. CDR3 in amino acids: CASSLGGSGTATDTQYF. In DNA form, the CDR3 reads TGTGCCAGCAGCTTAGGAGGTTCAGGGACAGCCACAGATACGCAGTATTTT.

This clonotype was detected many times. The chain uses TRBV30 and TRBJ1-2; D might be TRBD1 (6 bases). Deletions cut 1 base from V and 2 bases from J, with 11 bases between. The length of the CDR3 is 14 residues. Germline V gene data show CDR1 as GTSNPN and CDR2 as SVGIG (reference sequence). The CDR3 is CAWSAGVENYGYTF. The CDR3 bases are TGTGCCTGGAGTGCAGGGGTGGAGAACTATGGCTACACCTTC.

In this sample, this clonotype turned up many times. The chain uses TRBV29-1 and TRBJ1-5; possible D gene TRBD1, 5 bases. V was trimmed by 4 bases and J by 0 bases, leaving 19 bases between them. Germline CDR1 reads SQVTM; CDR2 reads ANQGSEA. This CDR3 has 17 amino acids. The CDR3 DNA follows: TGCAGCGTTGGAGGGACTCCCGGCGAGGGTAGCAATCAGCCCCAGCATTTT. Its protein product is CSVGGTPGEGSNQPQHF.

This clonotype was seen many times. DNA of the CDR3: TGTGCTAGTGGTCCCCAAGGTGCGGGCTACACCTTC. It encodes CASGPQGAGYTF. The chain has TRBV12-5 and TRBJ1-2; D gene unclear. Germline CDR1 is LGHNT and CDR2 is FRNRAP. The CDR3 loop spans 12 amino acids. Trimming left V 5 bases short and J 8 bases short, with 12 bases between.

This clonotype was observed a single time. This chain connects TRBV6-1 to TRBJ2-1; 13 positions match TRBD2. Germline V gives CDR1 MNHNS, CDR2 SASEGT. The V gene end was trimmed by 6 bases and the J gene end by 7 bases; junction bases not matched to a gene: 6. This CDR3 region has 15 residues. The CDR3 region is CASRPPGLAGNEQFF. The CDR3, as DNA: TGTGCCAGCAGGCCCCCGGGACTAGCGGGGAATGAGCAGTTCTTC.

This clonotype was counted a single time. The gene calls are TRBV12-3 or TRBV12-4 and TRBJ2-1, with D hard to call. Trimming stripped 6 bases from V and 4 bases from J, with 16 bases between. This CDR3 has 15 residues. The DNA for the CDR3 is TGTGCCAGCAGGCACATGCATTTAACGTACAATGAGCAGTTCTTC. Translation gives CASRHMHLTYNEQFF.

This rearrangement joins TRBV19 to TRBJ1-5, with D possibly TRBD1 on 5 matching bases. The CDR3 covers 13 residues. The germline V and J ends were trimmed by 5 bases and 5 bases, with 10 bases remaining between them. CDR1 is LNHDA and CDR2 is SQIVND in the germline V gene (reference sequence). The CDR3 nucleotides are TGTGCCAGTAGTTCACTAGGGGATCAGCCCCAGCATTTT. This gives the protein CASSSLGDQPQHF.

This clonotype was observed many times. This chain links TRBV2 with TRBJ1-1; no reliable D call. The CDR3 loop spans 13 amino acids. V was shortened by 4 bases and J by 1 base, with 7 bases between the two germline ends. CDR1 and CDR2 (germline): SNHLY, FYNNEI. The CDR3 DNA is TGTGCCAGCAGTGCGTCGCAGAACACTGAAGCTTTCTTT. It specifies CASSASQNTEAFF.

The chain combines TRBV5-1 with TRBJ1-1; TRBD1 might be the D (6 bases). V shed 4 bases and J shed 3 bases, with 10 bases lying between them. The CDR3 is made up of 13 amino acids. Germline V gene lookup returns CDR1 SGHRS and CDR2 YFSETQ. The CDR3 loop reads CASSLGQHTEAFF. Written as DNA, the CDR3 is TGCGCCAGCAGCCTCGGACAGCACACTGAAGCTTTCTTT.

This clonotype has ten or more counts. The V gene is TRBV7-2, the J gene TRBJ1-1, with D possibly TRBD1 on 6 matching bases. The CDR3 extends over 15 amino acids. Germline V CDR1 and CDR2: SGHTA, FQGNSA. Trimming removed 4 bases at V and 2 bases at J, with 14 bases between. The CDR3, as DNA: TGTGCCAGCAGCTCCTTGACAGGATCAAACACTGAAGCTTTCTTT. It translates to CASSSLTGSNTEAFF.

This clonotype was recorded a few times. The chain is built from TRBV7-9 and TRBJ2-7, with unresolved D. The CDR3 runs to 14 residues. Trimming pared 0 bases from V and 5 bases from J, leaving 11 bases between. Per germline, CDR1 SEHNR and CDR2 FQNEAQ (reference sequence). The CDR3: CASSLAQPVDEQYF. DNA for the CDR3: TGTGCCAGCAGCTTAGCACAGCCCGTGGACGAGCAGTACTTC. The full variable domain, its missing parts supplied by reference TRBV7-9 and TRBJ2-7, is DTGVSQNPRHKITKRGQNVTFRCDPISEHNRLYWYRQTLGQGPEFLTYFQNEAQLEKSRLLSDRFSAERPKGSFSTLEIQRTEQGDSAMYLCASSLAQPVDEQYFGPGTRLTVT.

This clonotype has at least ten counts. The chain carries TRBV7-2 and TRBJ2-7, with D tentatively TRBD1 (5 bases). The CDR3 is made up of 18 amino acids. From germline, CDR1 is SGHTA and CDR2 FQGNSA. Trimming took 2 bases from V and 1 from J, leaving 21 bases between them. The CDR3 is CASSLQGPPRGNSYEQYF. CDR3 in DNA: TGTGCCAGCAGCTTACAAGGGCCGCCAAGGGGAAATTCCTACGAGCAGTACTTC.

Details on this clonotype: One end of the junction is discordant with germline, which a read error may explain. The chain has TRBV11-2 and TRBJ1-4; tentative D call: TRBD1 (5 bases). The CDR3 loop spans 14 amino acids. The germline V gene encodes CDR1 SGHAT and CDR2 FQNNGV. The CDR3 loop reads CASSRQQGREKLFF. The CDR3 coding sequence is TGTGCCAGCAGCCGGCAGCAGGGTAGGGAAAAATTGTTTTTT.

This clonotype was seen many times. The chain joins TRBV20-1 to TRBJ2-5; D gene ambiguous. V shed 0 bases and J shed 5 bases, with 4 bases lying between them. The V gene's germline CDR1 is DFQATT and CDR2 SNEGSKA (reference sequence). This CDR3 comprises 11 residues. The CDR3, as DNA: TGCAGTGCTAGAGAGGGGGAGACCCAGTACTTC. Its translation is CSAREGETQYF.

This clonotype was observed many times. The chain is built from TRBV29-1 and TRBJ1-1, with D maybe TRBD1 (6 bases). This CDR3 spans 13 amino acids. Germline CDR1 reads SQVTM; CDR2 reads ANQGSEA. V dropped 2 bases and J dropped 5 bases, with 12 bases sitting between them. The CDR3 bases are TGCAGCGTTGAAAGTGGAGGGGGAACTGAAGCTTTCTTT. It encodes CSVESGGGTEAFF.

This clonotype was observed many times. The chain couples TRBV28 to TRBJ1-3; maybe TRBD1 (5 bases). The CDR3 is made up of 13 amino acids. CDR1 and CDR2 from the germline V gene are MDHEN and SYDVKM. V lost 5 bases to trimming and J lost 8 bases, with 13 bases between them. Here the CDR3 DNA reads TGTGCCAGCAGTCCTGGGGGGGAATACACCATATATTTT. It translates to CASSPGGEYTIYF.

This clonotype was recorded many times. This chain uses TRBV19 with TRBJ1-1; no clear D gene. The CDR3 runs 14 residues. Germline V gives CDR1 LNHDA, CDR2 SQIVND (reference sequence). V was cut by 5 bases and J by 0 bases, with 10 bases left in between. The CDR3 DNA reads as TGTGCCAGTAGTCCCGGTGGTTTGAACACTGAAGCTTTCTTT. Its protein is CASSPGGLNTEAFF.

This clonotype showed up many times. The chain's CDR3 is CASRRSSANNEQFF. The CDR3 DNA sequence: TGTGCCAGCCGCAGGTCCTCGGCCAACAATGAGCAGTTCTTC. The V and J genes are TRBV6-1 and TRBJ2-1; D gene ambiguous. Trimming removed 8 bases from V and 5 bases from J, with 16 bases in between. CDR1 is MNHNS, CDR2 SASEGT, per germline. This CDR3 region has 14 residues.